The T cell receptor beta chain under discussion was sequenced for a study of CD8+ T cells in alopecia areata. Whole-study context: Tofacitinib therapy lasting 6 to 18 months was followed by 6 months off drug.

Sequencing used cDNA as its template, made by extracting RNA and reverse transcribing it. Assay used: immunoSEQ multiplex PCR; TCRdb lists only in-frame clones, some missing. The sample records hundreds of thousands of clones, roughly 50% being singletons. The CDR3 runs 14 residues. Germline CDR1 is GTSNPN and CDR2 is SVGIG (reference sequence). V gave up 2 bases and J gave up 3 bases, with 11 bases separating them. Treatment: oral pan-JAK inhibitor, 5-10 mg twice daily. The chain is built from TRBV30 and TRBJ1-5; D is possibly TRBD1 (5 bases). This clonotype was obtained from a human donor with alopecia areata. Sequencing used CD4+ T cells sorted from blood, obtained at week 24, from a patient treated with tofacitinib. The CDR3, as DNA: TGTGCCTGGAGTCTTGGGACGGTCAATCAGCCCCAGCATTTT. Its translation is CAWSLGTVNQPQHF.